Presented here are 7 T cell receptor beta chains from one specimen sequenced in a study of T cell responses to AZD1222 COVID-19 vaccine. Method: immunoSEQ multiplex PCR; TCRdb's copy keeps in-frame clones and lacks some. This sample yields 150,000 to 200,000 clones, of which more than 85% are seen a single time; over 1.5% belongs to the top ten. The source was peripheral blood, collected 28 days after the second AZD1222 dose. All receptors come from an adult who received the AZD1222 COVID-19 vaccine.

This rearrangement joins TRBV9 to TRBJ2-2; 9 positions match TRBD2. Germline V CDR1 and CDR2: SGDLS, YYNGEE. The V gene end was trimmed by 4 bases and the J gene end by 7 bases; junction bases not matched to a gene: 8. CDR3 length: 15 amino acids. CDR3 bases: TGTGCCAGCAGCCCCCATAGCGGGAGTGGCGGGGAGCTGTTTTTT. It is translated as CASSPHSGSGGELFF.

The J gene is TRBJ2-1, the V gene TRBV3-1 (or the pseudogene TRBV3-2); 8 nucleotides match TRBD1. Germline V gene data show CDR1 as LGHDT and CDR2 as YNNKEL (reference sequence). The CDR3 runs 15 residues. The ends lost 3 bases at V and 1 base at J; junction bases unmatched: 2. CDR3 in DNA: TGTGCCAGCAGCCAGAACAGGGGGTCCTACAATGAGCAGTTCTTC. Translation: CASSQNRGSYNEQFF.

The rearrangement links TRBV4-2 to TRBJ2-3; 8 bases are shared with TRBD2. Germline V gene sequence: CDR1 LGHNA, CDR2 YNFKEQ. V lost 3 bases and J lost 0; bases outside the gene matches: 8. This CDR3 spans 17 amino acids. The CDR3 here is CASSQGRGAFSTDTQYF. The CDR3, as DNA: TGTGCCAGCAGCCAGGGGCGGGGGGCCTTTAGCACAGATACGCAGTATTTT.

This chain uses TRBV7-8 with TRBJ2-7; weak D call: TRBD1 (5 bases). This CDR3 is built from 16 residues. Germline V gene sequence: CDR1 SGHVS, CDR2 FQNEAQ. V dropped 1 base and J dropped 6 bases, with 19 bases sitting between them. CDR3 loop: CASSLEGRLRGGEQYF. The CDR3 DNA is TGTGCCAGCAGCTTAGAGGGGCGGCTGAGAGGTGGCGAGCAGTACTTC.

This clone has only a few counts. The chain's CDR3 is CAWAPGHNNQPQHF. The CDR3 DNA reads as TGTGCCTGGGCCCCGGGACATAACAATCAGCCCCAGCATTTT. The chain employs TRBV30 and TRBJ1-5; TRBD1 is a possible D gene (6 bases). The germline gives CDR1 GTSNPN, CDR2 SVGIG (reference sequence). CDR3 size: 14 residues. With 5 bases removed from V and 3 bases from J, the gap between germline ends came to 14 bases.

V and J are TRBV18 and TRBJ1-1; 8 bases are shared with TRBD1. In germline, CDR1 is KGHSH, CDR2 LQKENI. The CDR3 covers 14 residues. V was pared by 6 bases and J by 1 base, with 4 bases of the junction left unmatched. CDR3 sequence: CASSQDRANTEAFF. CDR3 nucleotide sequence: TGTGCCAGCTCCCAGGACAGGGCGAACACTGAAGCTTTCTTT.

The chain recombines TRBV19 with TRBJ1-3; 7 bases map to TRBD1. The germline CDR1 and CDR2 sequences are LNHDA and SQIVND (reference sequence). The CDR3 consists of 15 residues. J gave up 0 bases and V 8 bases, and 7 bases lay outside the gene matches. The CDR3 nucleotides are TGTGCCAGTCAAATGGACAGGTTCTCTGGAAACACCATATATTTT. Translating it yields CASQMDRFSGNTIYF.